This entry is about one T cell receptor beta chain. Data came from immunoSEQ multiplex PCR; TCRdb stores just in-frame clones and leaves some out. The profile shows 110,000 to 150,000 clones, about nine tenths of them singletons. The data stem from a study of blood T cell repertoires in COVID-19. This clonotype was sampled from a man in his fifties with active or convalescent COVID-19. Sequenced material: peripheral blood.

DNA of the CDR3: TGTGCCAGCAGCTTACCGGGACAGGGGGCATACGAGCAGTACTTC. Translation: CASSLPGQGAYEQYF. The chain has TRBV7-9 and TRBJ2-7, with TRBD1 identical over 12 bases. Trimming removed 2 bases from V and 4 bases from J; junction bases left unmatched: 3. The CDR3 runs to 15 residues. CDR1 and CDR2 (germline): SEHNR, FQNEAQ (reference sequence).